This T cell receptor beta chain was sequenced during a study of blood T cell repertoires in COVID-19. Looking at the study overall: Italy, Spain and the United States were the sources of the convalescent and acute COVID-19 samples. PBMCs, B-cell-depleted T cells, or T cells provided the cDNA or gDNA that made up the material.

This clone was seen a few times. Germline lookup yields CDR1 LNHDA and CDR2 SQIVND (reference sequence). CDR3 length: 12 residues. V was shortened by 2 bases and J by 3 bases, with 2 bases between the two germline ends. Original handling: Nucleated cell counts were estimated from reference gene primer amplification. Sequencing was performed with immunoSEQ multiplex PCR; in TCRdb, only in-frame clones are kept and a portion is missing. D and trimming come from the DNA, and the V and J calls and clone size come from that table. Of around 78,000 clones in the sample, under 80% were seen once. V gene TRBV19 combines with J gene TRBJ1-5; D gene unclear. The sequence was obtained from a human donor in a cohort sampled during active COVID-19. Sequences were obtained from peripheral blood. CDR3 residues: CASSIYNQPQHF. The DNA for the CDR3 is TGTGCCAGTAGTATATACAATCAGCCCCAGCATTTT.